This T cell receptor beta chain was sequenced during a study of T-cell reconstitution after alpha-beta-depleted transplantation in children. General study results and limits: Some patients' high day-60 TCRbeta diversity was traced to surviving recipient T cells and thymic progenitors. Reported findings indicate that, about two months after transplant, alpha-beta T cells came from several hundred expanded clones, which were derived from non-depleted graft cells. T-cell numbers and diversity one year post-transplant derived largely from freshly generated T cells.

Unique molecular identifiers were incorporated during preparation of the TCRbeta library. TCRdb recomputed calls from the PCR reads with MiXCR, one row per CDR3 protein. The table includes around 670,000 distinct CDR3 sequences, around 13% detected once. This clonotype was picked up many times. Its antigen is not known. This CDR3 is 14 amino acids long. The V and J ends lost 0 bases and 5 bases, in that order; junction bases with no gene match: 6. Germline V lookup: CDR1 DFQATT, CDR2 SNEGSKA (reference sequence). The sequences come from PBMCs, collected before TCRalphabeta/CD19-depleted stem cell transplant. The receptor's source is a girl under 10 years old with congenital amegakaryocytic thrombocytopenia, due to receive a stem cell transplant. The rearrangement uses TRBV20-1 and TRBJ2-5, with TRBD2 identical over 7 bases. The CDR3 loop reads CSARDTAGWETQYF. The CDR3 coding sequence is TGCAGTGCTAGAGATACAGCGGGATGGGAGACCCAGTACTTC.